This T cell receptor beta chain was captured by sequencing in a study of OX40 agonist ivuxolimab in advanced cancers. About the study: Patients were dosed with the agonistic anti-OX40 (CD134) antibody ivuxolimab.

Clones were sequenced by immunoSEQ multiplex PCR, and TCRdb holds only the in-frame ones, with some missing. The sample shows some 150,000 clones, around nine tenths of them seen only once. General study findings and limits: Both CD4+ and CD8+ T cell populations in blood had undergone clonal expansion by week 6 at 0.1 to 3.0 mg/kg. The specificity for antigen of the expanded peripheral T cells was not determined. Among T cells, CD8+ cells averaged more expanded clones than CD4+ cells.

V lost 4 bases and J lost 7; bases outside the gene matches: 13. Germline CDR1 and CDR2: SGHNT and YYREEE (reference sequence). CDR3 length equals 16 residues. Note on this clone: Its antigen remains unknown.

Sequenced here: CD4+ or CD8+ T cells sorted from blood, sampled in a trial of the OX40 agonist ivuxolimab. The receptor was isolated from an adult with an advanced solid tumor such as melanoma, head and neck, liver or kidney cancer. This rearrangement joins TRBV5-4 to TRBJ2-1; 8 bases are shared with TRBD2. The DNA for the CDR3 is TGTGCCAGCAGCCCCGGGGGGGCCAGAAGAGGGAATGAGCAGTTCTTC. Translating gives CASSPGGARRGNEQFF.